This entry concerns a single T cell receptor beta chain. The antigen is not known. The sample originates from a study of T cells in localized non-small cell lung cancer. From germline, CDR1 is SGHDT and CDR2 YYEEEE. V dropped 3 bases and J dropped 4; count of bases not matched to a gene: 11. The CDR3 loop spans 17 amino acids. General study results and limits: Uninvolved adjacent lung showed higher T cell clonality than tumor. With higher T cell density in blood came longer overall survival. Sequencing was limited to one tumor region, leaving the possibility of heterogeneity open. Adjacent lung tissue had a median roughly 55 of the top 100 clones found in the tumor.

Libraries were prepared by immunoSEQ multiplex PCR; TCRdb keeps only in-frame clonotypes and omits some of them. The repertoire holds approximately 54,000 clones, with roughly 89% as singletons. The sequence was collected from a woman between 35 and 75 years old with stage I lung adenocarcinoma. The chain has TRBV5-6 and TRBJ2-1; TRBD1 matches 9 bases. The sample here was peripheral blood, taken before any cancer treatment. The CDR3 spells CASSSGQGLLRYNEQFF. The CDR3 coding sequence is TGTGCCAGCAGCTCGGGACAGGGACTCCTCCGGTACAATGAGCAGTTCTTC.